This T cell receptor beta chain was retrieved from a study of T-cell reconstitution after alpha-beta-depleted transplantation in children. Unique molecular identifiers were incorporated into the prepared TCRbeta library. One entry per CDR3 protein results from TCRdb running MiXCR on the PCR reads. The repertoire holds about 470,000 distinct CDR3 sequences, with about 40% as singletons. V was pared by 5 bases and J by 2 bases, with 0 bases of the junction left unmatched. In germline, CDR1 is SGHTA, CDR2 FQGNSA. The CDR3 is made up of 14 amino acids. This clonotype showed up many times. Its antigen is as yet unknown. General study points: As was reported, about two months after transplant, alpha-beta T cells came from several hundred expanded graft clones. T-cell numbers and diversity, one year after transplant, stemmed largely from T cells that were newly produced. Some patients' high day-60 TCRbeta diversity was attributed to recipient cells surviving conditioning.

The sample in question was PBMCs, obtained before TCRalphabeta/CD19-depleted stem cell transplant. The sequence came from a girl aged 2-15 years with aplastic anemia, due to receive a stem cell transplant. This chain links TRBV7-2 with TRBJ2-6; 7 bases match TRBD1. CDR3 DNA: TGTGCCAGCAGCGACAGGGCTGGGGCCAACGTCCTGACTTTC. Amino acids: CASSDRAGANVLTF. Looking up the rest from reference TRBV7-2 and TRBJ2-6 gives the full variable domain: GAGVSQSPSNKVTEKGKDVELRCDPISGHTALYWYRQSLGQGLEFLIYFQGNSAPDKSGLPSDRFSAERTGGSVSTLTIQRTQQEDSAVYLCASSDRAGANVLTFGAGSRLTVL.